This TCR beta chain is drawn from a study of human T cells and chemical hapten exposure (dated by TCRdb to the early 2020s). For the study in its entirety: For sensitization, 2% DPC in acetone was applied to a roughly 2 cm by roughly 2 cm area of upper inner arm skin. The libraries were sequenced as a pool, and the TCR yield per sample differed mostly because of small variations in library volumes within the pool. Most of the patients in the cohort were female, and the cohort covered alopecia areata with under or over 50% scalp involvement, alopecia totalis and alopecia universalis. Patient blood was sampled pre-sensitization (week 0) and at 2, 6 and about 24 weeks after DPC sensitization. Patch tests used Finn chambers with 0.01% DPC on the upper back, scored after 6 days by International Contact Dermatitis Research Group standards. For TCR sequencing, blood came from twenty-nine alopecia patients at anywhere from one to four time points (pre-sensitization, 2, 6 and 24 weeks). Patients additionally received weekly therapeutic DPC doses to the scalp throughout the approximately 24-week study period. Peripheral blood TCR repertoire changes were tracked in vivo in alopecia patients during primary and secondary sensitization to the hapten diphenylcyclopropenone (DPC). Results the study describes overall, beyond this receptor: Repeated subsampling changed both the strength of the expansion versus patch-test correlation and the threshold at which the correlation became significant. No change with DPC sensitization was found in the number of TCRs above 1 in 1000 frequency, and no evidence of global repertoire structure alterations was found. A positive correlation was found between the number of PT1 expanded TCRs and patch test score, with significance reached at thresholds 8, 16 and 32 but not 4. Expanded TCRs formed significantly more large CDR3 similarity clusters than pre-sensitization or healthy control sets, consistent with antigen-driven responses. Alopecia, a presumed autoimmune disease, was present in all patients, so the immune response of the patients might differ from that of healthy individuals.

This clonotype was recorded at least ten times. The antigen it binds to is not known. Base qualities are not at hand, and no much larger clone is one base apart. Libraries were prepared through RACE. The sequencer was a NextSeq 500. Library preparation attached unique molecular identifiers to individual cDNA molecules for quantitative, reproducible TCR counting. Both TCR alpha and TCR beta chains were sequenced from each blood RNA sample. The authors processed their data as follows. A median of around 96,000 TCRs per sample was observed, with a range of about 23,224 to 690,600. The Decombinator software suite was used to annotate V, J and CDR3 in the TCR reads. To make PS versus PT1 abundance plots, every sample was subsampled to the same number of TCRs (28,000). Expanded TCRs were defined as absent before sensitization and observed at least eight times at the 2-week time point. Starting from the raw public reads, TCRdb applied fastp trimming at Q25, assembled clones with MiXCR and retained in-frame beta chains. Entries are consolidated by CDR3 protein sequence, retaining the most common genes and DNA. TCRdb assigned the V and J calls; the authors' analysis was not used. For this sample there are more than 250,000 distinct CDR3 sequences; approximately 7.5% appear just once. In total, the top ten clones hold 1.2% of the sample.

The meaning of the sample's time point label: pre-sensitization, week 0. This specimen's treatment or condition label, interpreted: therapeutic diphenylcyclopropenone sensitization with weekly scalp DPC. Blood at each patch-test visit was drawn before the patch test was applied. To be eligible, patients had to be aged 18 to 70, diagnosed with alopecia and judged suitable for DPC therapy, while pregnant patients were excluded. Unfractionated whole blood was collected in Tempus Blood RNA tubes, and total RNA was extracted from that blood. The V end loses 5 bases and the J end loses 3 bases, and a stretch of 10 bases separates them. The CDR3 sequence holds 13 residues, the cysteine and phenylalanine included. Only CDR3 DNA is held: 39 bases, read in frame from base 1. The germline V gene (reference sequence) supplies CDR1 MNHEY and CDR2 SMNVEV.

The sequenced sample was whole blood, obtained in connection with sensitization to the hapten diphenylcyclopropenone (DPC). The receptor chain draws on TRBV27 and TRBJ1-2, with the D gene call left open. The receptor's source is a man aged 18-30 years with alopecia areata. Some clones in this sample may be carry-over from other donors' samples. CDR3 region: CASSRTRDYGYTF. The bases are TGTGCCAGCAGTAGAACGAGAGACTATGGCTACACCTTC.